This TCR beta chain was obtained from a study of blood T cell repertoires in COVID-19. The CDR3 loop spans 14 amino acids. V shed 4 bases and J 7 bases; nucleotides not matched to a gene: 9. Germline lookup yields CDR1 LNHDA and CDR2 SQIVND (reference sequence). Sequencing used immunoSEQ multiplex PCR; TCRdb keeps in-frame clones, though not all of them. Of about 440,000 clones detected, 70% to 90% appear once; the ten largest clones hold approximately 2%. Source material: PBMCs or T cells enriched from blood (not recorded which). The rearrangement joins TRBV19 to TRBJ1-2; 7 nucleotides align to TRBD1. The sequence was collected from a woman aged 18-29 years with acute COVID-19. The CDR3 reads CASSTSTGLSGYTF. The CDR3 DNA reads as TGTGCCAGTAGTACCTCGACAGGGTTGAGTGGCTACACCTTC.